This TCR beta chain came from a study of OX40 agonist ivuxolimab in advanced cancers. About the study: Males comprised about 84% of the group, whose mean age was 60 years (range 23 to 79). About 44% of patients had received prior checkpoint inhibitor therapy.

Findings and caveats of the study: At doses 0.1 to 3.0 mg/kg, CD4+ and CD8+ clones expanded. The work left the antigen specificity of expanded peripheral T cells undetermined.

On this clone itself: The antigen remains undetermined.

From germline, CDR1 is LNHDA and CDR2 SQIVND (reference sequence). V was trimmed by 4 bases and J by 2 bases, leaving 15 bases between them. The CDR3 extends over 15 amino acids. The table came from immunoSEQ multiplex PCR; TCRdb's copy has only in-frame clones and leaves some out. The table includes more than 80,000 clones, 90% detected once. The source of this sequence is an adult with an advanced solid tumor such as melanoma, head and neck, liver or kidney cancer. This chain links TRBV19 with TRBJ2-7; D might be TRBD2 (6 bases). Sequencing used CD4+ or CD8+ T cells sorted from blood, obtained in a trial of the OX40 agonist ivuxolimab. CDR3 coding DNA: TGTGCCAGTAGTACGTCCGGTGGAGGGGCCTACGAGCAGTACTTC. It is translated as CASSTSGGGAYEQYF.